The TCR beta chain under discussion was sequenced for a study of breast tumors, draining lymph nodes, adjacent tissues. The lymph nodes were axillary draining lymph nodes from breast cancer patients. This clonotype was seen repeatedly, ten times or more. The CDR3 is made up of 14 amino acids. Between the trimmed V and J ends, which lost 5 bases and 4 bases, there was a span of 12 bases. Per the germline V gene, CDR1 is MNHNY and CDR2 is SVGAGI (reference sequence). Each CDR3 protein gets one entry after TCRdb re-called the multiplex PCR reads with MiXCR. Seen here are roughly 130,000 distinct CDR3 sequences, about 33% observed once, and the top ten hold 2.3%.

The chain uses TRBV6-6 and TRBJ2-1; D uncertain. The sequencing input was axillary lymph node tissue. The origin of this receptor is a female donor with breast cancer. Some clones in this sample may be carry-over from other donors' samples. The DNA for the CDR3 is TGTGCCAGCAGTGTGTATGGCTTGTACAATGAGCAGTTCTTC. This sequence encodes CASSVYGLYNEQFF.